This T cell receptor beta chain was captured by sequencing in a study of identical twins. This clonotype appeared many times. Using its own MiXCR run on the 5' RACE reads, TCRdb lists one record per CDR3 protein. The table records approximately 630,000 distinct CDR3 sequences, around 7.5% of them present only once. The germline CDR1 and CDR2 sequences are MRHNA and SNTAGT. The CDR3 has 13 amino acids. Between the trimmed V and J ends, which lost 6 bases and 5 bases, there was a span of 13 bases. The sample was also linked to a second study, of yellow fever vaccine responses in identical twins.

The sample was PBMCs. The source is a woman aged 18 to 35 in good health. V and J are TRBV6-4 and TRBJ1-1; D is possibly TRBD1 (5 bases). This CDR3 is CASSQGDRTEAFF. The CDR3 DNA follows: TGTGCCAGCAGCCAGGGAGATCGGACTGAAGCTTTCTTT.